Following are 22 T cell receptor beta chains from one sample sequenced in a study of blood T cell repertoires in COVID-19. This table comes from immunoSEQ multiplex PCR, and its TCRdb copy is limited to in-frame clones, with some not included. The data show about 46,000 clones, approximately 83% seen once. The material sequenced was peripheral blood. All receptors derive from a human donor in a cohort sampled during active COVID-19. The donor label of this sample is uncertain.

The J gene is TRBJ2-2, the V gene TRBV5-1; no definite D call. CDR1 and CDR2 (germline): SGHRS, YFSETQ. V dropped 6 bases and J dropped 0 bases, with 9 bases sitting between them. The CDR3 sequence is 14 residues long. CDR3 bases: TGCGCCAGCAATTTGACACCGAACACCGGGGAGCTGTTTTTT. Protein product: CASNLTPNTGELFF.

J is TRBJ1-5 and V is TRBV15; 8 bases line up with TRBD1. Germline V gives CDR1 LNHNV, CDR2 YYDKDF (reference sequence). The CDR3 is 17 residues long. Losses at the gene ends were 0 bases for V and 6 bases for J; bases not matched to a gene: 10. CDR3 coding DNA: TGTGCCACCAGCAGAGATCCTAACAGGGGGTTCCGTCAGCCCCAGCATTTT. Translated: CATSRDPNRGFRQPQHF.

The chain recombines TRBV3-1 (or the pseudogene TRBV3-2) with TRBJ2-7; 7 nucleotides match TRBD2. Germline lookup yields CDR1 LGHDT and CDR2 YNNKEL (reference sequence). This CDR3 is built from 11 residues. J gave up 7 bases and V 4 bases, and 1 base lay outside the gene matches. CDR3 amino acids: CASSRGGEQYF. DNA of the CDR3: TGTGCCAGCAGCCGGGGAGGGGAGCAGTACTTC.

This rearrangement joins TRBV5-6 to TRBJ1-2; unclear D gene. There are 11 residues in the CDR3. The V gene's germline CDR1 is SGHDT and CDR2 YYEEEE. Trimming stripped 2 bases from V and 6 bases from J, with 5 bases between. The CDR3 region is CASSFLDGYTF. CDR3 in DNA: TGTGCCAGCAGCTTTCTTGATGGCTACACCTTC.

The DNA for the CDR3 is TGCAGCGCCACGAGGGGACAGGGAATTGAGCAGTTCTTC. Protein sequence: CSATRGQGIEQFF. The chain carries TRBV29-1 and TRBJ2-1; 9 bases agree with TRBD1. Per germline, CDR1 SQVTM and CDR2 ANQGSEA. V gave up 7 bases and J gave up 9 bases; unmatched junction bases: 10. The CDR3 totals 13 residues.

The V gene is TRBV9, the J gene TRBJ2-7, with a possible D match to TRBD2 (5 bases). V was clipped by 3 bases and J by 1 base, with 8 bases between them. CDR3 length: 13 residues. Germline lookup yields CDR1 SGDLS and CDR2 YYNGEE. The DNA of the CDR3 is TGTGCCAGCAGCGCCGGCGGGTCCTACGAGCAGTACTTC. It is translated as CASSAGGSYEQYF.

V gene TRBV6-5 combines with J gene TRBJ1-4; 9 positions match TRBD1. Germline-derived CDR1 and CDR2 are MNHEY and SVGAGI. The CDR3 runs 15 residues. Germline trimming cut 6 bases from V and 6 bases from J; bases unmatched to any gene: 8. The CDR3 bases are TGTGCCAGCAGCGTGACAGGGGGTGATTATGAAAAACTGTTTTTT. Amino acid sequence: CASSVTGGDYEKLFF.

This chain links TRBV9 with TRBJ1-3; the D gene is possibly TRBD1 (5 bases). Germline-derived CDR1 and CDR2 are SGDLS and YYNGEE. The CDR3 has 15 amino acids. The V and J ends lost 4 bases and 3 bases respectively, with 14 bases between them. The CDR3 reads CASSMGEGNGNTIYF. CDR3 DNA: TGTGCCAGCAGCATGGGGGAGGGAAATGGAAACACCATATATTTT.

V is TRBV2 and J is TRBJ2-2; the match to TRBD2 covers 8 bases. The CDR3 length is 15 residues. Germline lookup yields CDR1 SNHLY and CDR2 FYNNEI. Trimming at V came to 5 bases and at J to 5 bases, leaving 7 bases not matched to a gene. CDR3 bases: TGTGCCAGCAGTCAATCTGGCGGGGGGACCGGGGAGCTGTTTTTT. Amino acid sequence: CASSQSGGGTGELFF.

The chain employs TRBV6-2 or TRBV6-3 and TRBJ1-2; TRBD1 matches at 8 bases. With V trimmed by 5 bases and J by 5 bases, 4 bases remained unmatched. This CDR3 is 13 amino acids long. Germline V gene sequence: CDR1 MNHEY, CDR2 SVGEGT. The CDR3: CASSMTGDYGYTF. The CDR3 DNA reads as TGTGCCAGCAGTATGACAGGGGATTATGGCTACACCTTC.

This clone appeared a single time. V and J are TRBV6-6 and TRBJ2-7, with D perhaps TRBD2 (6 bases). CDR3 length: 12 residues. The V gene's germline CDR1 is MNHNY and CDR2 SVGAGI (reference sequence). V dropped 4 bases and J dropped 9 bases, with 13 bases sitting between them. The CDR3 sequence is CASSSPSDGQYF. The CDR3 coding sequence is TGTGCCAGCAGTTCCCCTAGCGACGGGCAGTACTTC.

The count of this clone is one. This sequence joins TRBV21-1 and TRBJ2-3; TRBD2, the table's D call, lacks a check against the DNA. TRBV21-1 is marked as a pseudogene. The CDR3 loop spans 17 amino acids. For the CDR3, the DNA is TGTGCCATTAGGGGAGCTAGCGGGGGGGTGGTAACAGATACGCAGTATTTT. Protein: CAIRGASGGVVTDTQYF.

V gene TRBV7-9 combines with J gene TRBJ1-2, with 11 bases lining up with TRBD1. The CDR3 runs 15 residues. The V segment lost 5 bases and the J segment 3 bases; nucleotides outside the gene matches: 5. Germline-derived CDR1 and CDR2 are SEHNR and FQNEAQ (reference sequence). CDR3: CASSLGTGGDYGYTF. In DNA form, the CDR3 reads TGTGCCAGCAGCCTAGGGACAGGGGGGGACTATGGCTACACCTTC.

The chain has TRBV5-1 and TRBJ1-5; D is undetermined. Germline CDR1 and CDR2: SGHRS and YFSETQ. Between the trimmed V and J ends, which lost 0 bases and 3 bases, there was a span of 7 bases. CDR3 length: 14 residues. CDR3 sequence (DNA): TGCGCCAGCAGCTTGGGGGGAGACAATCAGCCCCAGCATTTT. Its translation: CASSLGGDNQPQHF.

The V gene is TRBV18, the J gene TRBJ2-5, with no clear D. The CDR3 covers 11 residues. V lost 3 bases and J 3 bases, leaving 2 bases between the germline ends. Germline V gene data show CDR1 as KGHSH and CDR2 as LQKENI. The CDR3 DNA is TGTGCCAGCTCACCCAAAGAGACCCAGTACTTC. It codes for CASSPKETQYF.

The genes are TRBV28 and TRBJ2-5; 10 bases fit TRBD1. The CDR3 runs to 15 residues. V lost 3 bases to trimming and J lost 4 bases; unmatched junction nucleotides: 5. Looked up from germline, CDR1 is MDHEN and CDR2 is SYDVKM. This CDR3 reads CASSLLTGGAETQYF. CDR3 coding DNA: TGTGCCAGCAGTTTGTTGACAGGGGGCGCAGAGACCCAGTACTTC. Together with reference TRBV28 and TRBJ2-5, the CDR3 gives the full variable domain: DVKVTQSSRYLVKRTGEKVFLECVQDMDHENMFWYRQDPGLGLRLIYFSYDVKMKEKGDIPEGYSVSREKKERFSLILESASTNQTSMYLCASSLLTGGAETQYFGPGTRLLVL.

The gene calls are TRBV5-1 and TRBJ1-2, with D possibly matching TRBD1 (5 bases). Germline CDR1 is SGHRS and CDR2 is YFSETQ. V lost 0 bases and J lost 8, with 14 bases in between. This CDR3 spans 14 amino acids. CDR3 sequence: CASSLDPDAGGYTF. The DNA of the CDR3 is TGCGCCAGCAGCTTGGATCCAGACGCAGGGGGCTACACCTTC.

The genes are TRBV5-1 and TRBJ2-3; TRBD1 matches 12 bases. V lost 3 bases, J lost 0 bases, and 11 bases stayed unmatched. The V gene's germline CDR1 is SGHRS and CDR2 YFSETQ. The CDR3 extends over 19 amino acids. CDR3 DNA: TGCGCCAGCAGCTGGGTACCGGGACAGGGGGCCTTGAGCACAGATACGCAGTATTTT. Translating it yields CASSWVPGQGALSTDTQYF.

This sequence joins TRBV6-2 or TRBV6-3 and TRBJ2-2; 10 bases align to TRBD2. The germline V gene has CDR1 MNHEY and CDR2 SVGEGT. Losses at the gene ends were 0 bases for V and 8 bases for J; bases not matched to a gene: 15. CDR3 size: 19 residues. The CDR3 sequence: CASSYSIGLAGERRGELFF. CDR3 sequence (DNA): TGTGCCAGCAGTTACTCGATCGGTCTAGCGGGGGAACGACGTGGGGAGCTGTTTTTT.

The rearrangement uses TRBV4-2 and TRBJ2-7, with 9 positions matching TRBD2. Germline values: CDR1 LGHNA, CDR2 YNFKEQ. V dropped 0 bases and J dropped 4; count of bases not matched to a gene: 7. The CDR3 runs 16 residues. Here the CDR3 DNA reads TGTGCCAGCAGCCAAGATTGGGCGGGGGGGCAGTACGAGCAGTACTTC. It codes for CASSQDWAGGQYEQYF.

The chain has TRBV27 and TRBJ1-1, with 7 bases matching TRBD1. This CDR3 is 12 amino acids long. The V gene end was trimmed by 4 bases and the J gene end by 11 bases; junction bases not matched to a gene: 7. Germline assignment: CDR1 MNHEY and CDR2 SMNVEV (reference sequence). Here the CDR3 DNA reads TGTGCCAGCAGTTCTGGGACAGCCTTTGCTTTCTTT. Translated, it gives CASSSGTAFAFF.

Written as DNA, the CDR3 is TGTGCCAGCTCACCGCCGGGATCCTACGAGCAGTACTTC. Its protein is CASSPPGSYEQYF. This rearrangement joins TRBV18 to TRBJ2-7; D may be TRBD2 (5 bases). CDR1 is KGHSH, CDR2 LQKENI, per germline. V was shortened by 3 bases and J by 1 base, with 7 bases between the two germline ends. The CDR3 is made up of 13 amino acids.